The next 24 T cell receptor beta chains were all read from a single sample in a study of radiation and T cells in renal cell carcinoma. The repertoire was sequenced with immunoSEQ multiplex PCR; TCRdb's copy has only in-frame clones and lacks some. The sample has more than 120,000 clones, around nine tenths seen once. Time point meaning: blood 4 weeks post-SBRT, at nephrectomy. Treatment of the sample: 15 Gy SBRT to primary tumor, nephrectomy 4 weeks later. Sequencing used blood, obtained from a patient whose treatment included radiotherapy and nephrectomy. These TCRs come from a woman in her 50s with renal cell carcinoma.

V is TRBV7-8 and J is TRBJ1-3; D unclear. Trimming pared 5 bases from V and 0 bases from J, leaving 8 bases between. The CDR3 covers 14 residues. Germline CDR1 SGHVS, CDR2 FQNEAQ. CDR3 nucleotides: TGTGCCAGCAGCATGACACGCTCTGGAAACACCATATATTTT. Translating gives CASSMTRSGNTIYF.

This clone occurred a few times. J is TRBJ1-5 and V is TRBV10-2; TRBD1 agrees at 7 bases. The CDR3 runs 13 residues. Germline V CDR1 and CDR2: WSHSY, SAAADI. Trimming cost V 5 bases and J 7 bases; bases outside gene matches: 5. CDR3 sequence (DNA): TGCGCCAGCAGTCTTACAGGGGAACAGCCCCAGCATTTT. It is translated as CASSLTGEQPQHF.

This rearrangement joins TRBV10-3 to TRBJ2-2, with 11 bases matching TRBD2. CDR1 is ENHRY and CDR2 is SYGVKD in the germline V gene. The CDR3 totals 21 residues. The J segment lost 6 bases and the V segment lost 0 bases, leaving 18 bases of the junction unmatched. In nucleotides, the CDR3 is TGTGCCATCAGTGAGTCTGGTGTACTAGCGGGAGTAATAGGCGTGGCCGGGGAGCTGTTTTTT. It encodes CAISESGVLAGVIGVAGELFF.

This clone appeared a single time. The CDR3 sequence: CASSFLPGLANNEQFF. CDR3 nucleotides: TGTGCCAGCAGCTTTCTACCGGGACTAGCGAACAATGAGCAGTTCTTC. The chain carries TRBV7-2 and TRBJ2-1; 10 bases match TRBD2. Trimming took 3 bases from V and 5 from J; bases not matched to a gene: 7. CDR3 length equals 16 residues. From germline, CDR1 is SGHTA and CDR2 FQGNSA. The full variable domain, completed using reference TRBV7-2 and TRBJ2-1, is GAGVSQSPSNKVTEKGKDVELRCDPISGHTALYWYRQSLGQGLEFLIYFQGNSAPDKSGLPSDRFSAERTGGSVSTLTIQRTQQEDSAVYLCASSFLPGLANNEQFFGPGTRLTVL.

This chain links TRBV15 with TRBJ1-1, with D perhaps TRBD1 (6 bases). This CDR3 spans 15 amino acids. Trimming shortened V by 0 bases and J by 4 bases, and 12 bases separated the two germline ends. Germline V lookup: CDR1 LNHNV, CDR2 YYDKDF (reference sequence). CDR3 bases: TGTGCCACCAGCAGAGATTCAGGGGTGGGCACTGAAGCTTTCTTT. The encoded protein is CATSRDSGVGTEAFF. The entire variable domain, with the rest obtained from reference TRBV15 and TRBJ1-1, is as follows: DAMVIQNPRYQVTQFGKPVTLSCSQTLNHNVMYWYQQKSSQAPKLLFHYYDKDFNNEADTPDNFQSRRPNTSFCFLDIRSPGLGDTAMYLCATSRDSGVGTEAFFGQGTRLTVV.

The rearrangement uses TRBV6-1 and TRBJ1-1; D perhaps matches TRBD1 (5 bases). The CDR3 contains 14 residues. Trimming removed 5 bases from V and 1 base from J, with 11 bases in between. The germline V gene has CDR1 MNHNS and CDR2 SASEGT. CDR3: CASSSGWGNTEAFF. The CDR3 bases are TGTGCCAGCAGTTCAGGGTGGGGGAACACTGAAGCTTTCTTT.

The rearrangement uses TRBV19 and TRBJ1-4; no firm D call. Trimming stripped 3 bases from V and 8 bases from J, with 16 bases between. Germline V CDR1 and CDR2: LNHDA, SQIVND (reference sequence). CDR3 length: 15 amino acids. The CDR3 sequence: CASSMRAFREEKLFF. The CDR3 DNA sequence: TGTGCCAGTAGTATGAGGGCCTTCCGTGAGGAAAAACTGTTTTTT.

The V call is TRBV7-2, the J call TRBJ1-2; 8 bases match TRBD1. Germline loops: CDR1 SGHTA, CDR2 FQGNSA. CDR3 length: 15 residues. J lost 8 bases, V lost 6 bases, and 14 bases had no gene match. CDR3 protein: CASSLLPGRGQGYTF. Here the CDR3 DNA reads TGTGCCAGCAGTCTACTACCGGGCAGGGGGCAAGGCTACACCTTC.

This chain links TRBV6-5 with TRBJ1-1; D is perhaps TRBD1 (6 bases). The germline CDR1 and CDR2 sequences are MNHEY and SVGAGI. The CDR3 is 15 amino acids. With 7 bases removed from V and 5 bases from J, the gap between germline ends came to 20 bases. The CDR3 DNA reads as TGTGCCAGCACCGCAACGCGGGGGCGAGGGACTGAAGCTTTCTTT. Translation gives CASTATRGRGTEAFF.

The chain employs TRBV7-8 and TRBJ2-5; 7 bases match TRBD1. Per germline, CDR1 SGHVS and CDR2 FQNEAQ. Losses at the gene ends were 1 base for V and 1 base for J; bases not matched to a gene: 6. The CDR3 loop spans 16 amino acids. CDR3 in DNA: TGTGCCAGCAGCTTAGTAACAGGGGCCCTCCAAGAGACCCAGTACTTC. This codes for CASSLVTGALQETQYF.

The CDR3: CASSTTGSGEQYF. The CDR3 region has the DNA TGTGCCAGCAGCACAACAGGGTCTGGCGAGCAGTACTTC. The V gene is TRBV7-6, the J gene TRBJ2-7, with D possibly TRBD1 on 6 matching bases. V was shortened by 5 bases and J by 6 bases, with 14 bases between the two germline ends. CDR1 and CDR2 from the germline V gene are SGHVS and FNYEAQ. This CDR3 contains 13 residues.

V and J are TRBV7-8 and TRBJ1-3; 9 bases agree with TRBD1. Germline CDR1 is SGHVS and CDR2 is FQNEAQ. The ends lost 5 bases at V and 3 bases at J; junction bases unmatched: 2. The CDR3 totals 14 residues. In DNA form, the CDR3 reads TGTGCCAGCAGCCCGACAGGGGGTGGAAACACCATATATTTT. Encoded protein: CASSPTGGGNTIYF. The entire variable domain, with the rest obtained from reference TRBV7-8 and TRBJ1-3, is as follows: GAGVSQSPRYKVAKRGQDVALRCDPISGHVSLFWYQQALGQGPEFLTYFQNEAQLDKSGLPSDRFFAERPEGSVSTLKIQRTQQEDSAVYLCASSPTGGGNTIYFGEGSWLTVV.

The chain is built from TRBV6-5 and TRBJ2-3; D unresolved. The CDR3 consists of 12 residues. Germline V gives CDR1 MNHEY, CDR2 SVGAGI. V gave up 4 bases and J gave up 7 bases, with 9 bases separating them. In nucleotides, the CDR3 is TGTGCCAGCAGTTCGGAGTCGAATACGCAGTATTTT. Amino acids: CASSSESNTQYF.

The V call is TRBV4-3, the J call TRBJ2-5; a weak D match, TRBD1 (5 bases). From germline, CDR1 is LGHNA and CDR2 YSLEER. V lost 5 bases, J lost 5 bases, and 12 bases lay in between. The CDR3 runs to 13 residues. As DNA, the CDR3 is TGCGCCAGCAGCACGACAGTAGGTGAGACCCAGTACTTC. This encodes CASSTTVGETQYF.

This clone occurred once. DNA for the CDR3: TGTGCCAGCCGCCGGGAAACCTACGAGCAGTACTTC. Translated: CASRRETYEQYF. This chain connects TRBV2 to TRBJ2-7, with D possibly matching TRBD2 (5 bases). The CDR3 has 12 residues. V lost 8 bases, J lost 2 bases, and 10 bases lay in between. Germline V lookup: CDR1 SNHLY, CDR2 FYNNEI. Full variable domain (missing parts from reference TRBV2 and TRBJ2-7): EPEVTQTPSHQVTQMGQEVILRCVPISNHLYFYWYRQILGQKVEFLVSFYNNEISEKSEIFDDQFSVERPDGSNFTLKIRSTKLEDSAMYFCASRRETYEQYFGPGTRLTVT.

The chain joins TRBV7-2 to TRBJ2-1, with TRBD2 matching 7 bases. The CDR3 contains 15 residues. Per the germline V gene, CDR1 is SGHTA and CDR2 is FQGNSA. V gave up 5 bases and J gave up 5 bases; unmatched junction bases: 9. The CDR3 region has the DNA TGTGCCAGCAGCCTGCGGGGGATAGCGAACAATGAGCAGTTCTTC. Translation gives CASSLRGIANNEQFF.

CDR3 region: CASSQELSPGDNEKLFF. In nucleotides, the CDR3 is TGCGCCAGCAGCCAAGAATTGTCCCCGGGAGACAATGAAAAACTGTTTTTT. This sequence joins TRBV4-3 and TRBJ1-4; D ambiguous. Deletions cut 0 bases from V and 5 bases from J, with 16 bases between. This CDR3 is built from 17 residues. Germline CDR1 is LGHNA and CDR2 is YSLEER.

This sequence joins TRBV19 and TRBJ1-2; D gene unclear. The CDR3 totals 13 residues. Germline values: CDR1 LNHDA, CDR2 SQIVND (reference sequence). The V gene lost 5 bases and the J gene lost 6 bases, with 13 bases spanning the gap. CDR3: CASSFGEGNGYTF. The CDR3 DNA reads TGTGCCAGTAGTTTCGGGGAGGGCAATGGCTACACCTTC.

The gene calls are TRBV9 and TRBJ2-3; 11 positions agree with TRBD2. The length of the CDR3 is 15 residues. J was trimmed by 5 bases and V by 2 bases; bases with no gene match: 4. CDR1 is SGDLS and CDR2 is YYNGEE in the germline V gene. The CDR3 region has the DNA TGTGCCAGCAGCGTCGGGCTAGCGGGGGGAGATACGCAGTATTTT. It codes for CASSVGLAGGDTQYF.

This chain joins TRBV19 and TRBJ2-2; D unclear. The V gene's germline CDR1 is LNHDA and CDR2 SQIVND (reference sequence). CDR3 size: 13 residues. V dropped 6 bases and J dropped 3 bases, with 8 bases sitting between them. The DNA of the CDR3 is TGTGCCAGTAGATCCCGGGACACCGGGGAGCTGTTTTTT. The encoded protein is CASRSRDTGELFF.

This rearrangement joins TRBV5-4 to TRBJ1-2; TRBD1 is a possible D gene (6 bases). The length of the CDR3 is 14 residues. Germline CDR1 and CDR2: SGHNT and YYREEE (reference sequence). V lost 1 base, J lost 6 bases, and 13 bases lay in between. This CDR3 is CASSLWWGAHGYTF. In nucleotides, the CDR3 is TGTGCCAGCAGCTTGTGGTGGGGGGCGCATGGCTACACCTTC.

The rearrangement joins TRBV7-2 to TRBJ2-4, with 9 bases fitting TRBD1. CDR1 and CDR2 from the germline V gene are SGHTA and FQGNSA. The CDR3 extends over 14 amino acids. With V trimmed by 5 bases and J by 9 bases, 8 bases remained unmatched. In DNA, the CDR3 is TGTGCCAGCAGCAAAGGACAGGGGTCTAGCATTCAGTACTTC. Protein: CASSKGQGSSIQYF.

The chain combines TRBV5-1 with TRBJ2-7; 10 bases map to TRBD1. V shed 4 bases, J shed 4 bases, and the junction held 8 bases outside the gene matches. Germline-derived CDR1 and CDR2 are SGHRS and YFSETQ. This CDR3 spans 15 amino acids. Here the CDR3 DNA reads TGCGCCAGCAGCAGGACAGGGGGAAAGAATTACGAGCAGTACTTC. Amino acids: CASSRTGGKNYEQYF. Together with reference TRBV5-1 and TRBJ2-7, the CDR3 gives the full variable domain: KAGVTQTPRYLIKTRGQQVTLSCSPISGHRSVSWYQQTPGQGLQFLFEYFSETQRNKGNFPGRFSGRQFSNSRSEMNVSTLELGDSALYLCASSRTGGKNYEQYFGPGTRLTVT.

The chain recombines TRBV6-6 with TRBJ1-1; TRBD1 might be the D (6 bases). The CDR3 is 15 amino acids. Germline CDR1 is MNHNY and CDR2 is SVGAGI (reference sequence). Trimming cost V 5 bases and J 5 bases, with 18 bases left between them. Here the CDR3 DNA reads TGTGCCAGCAGTGGGACACAGGGTCTAGTGACTGAAGCTTTCTTT. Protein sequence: CASSGTQGLVTEAFF.